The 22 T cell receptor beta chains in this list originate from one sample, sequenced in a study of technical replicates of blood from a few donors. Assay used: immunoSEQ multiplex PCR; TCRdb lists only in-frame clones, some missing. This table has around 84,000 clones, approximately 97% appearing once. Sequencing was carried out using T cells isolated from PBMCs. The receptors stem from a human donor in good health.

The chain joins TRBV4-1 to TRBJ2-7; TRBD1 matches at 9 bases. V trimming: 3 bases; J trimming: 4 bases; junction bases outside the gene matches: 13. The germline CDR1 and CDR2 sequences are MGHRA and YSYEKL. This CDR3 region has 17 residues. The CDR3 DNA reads TGCGCCAGCAGCCACAAGACGACCCGGACAGGGGCATACGAGCAGTACTTC. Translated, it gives CASSHKTTRTGAYEQYF.

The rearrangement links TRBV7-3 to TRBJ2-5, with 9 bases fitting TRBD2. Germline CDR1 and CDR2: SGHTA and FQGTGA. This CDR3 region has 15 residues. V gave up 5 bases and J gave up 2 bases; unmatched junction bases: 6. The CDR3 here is CASSAAGGTQETQYF. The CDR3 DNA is TGTGCCAGCAGCGCTGCGGGGGGGACACAAGAGACCCAGTACTTC.

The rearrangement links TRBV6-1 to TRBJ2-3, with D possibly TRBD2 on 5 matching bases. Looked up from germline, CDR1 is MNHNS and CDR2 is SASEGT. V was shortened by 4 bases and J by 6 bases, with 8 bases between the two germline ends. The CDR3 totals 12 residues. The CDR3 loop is CASSGERDTQYF. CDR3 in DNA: TGTGCCAGCAGTGGCGAGCGGGATACGCAGTATTTT.

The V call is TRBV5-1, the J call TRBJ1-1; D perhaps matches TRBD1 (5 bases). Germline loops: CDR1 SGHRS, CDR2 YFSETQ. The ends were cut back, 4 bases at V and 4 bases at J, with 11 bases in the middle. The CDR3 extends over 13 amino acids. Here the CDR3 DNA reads TGCGCCAGCAGCCCTCAGGGTCTCACTGAAGCTTTCTTT. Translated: CASSPQGLTEAFF.

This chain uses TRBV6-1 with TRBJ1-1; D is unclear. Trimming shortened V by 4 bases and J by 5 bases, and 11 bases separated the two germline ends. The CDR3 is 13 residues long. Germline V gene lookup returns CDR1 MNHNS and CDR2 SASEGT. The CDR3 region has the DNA TGTGCCAGCAGTGCGAGGAGTGGGACTGAAGCTTTCTTT. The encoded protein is CASSARSGTEAFF.

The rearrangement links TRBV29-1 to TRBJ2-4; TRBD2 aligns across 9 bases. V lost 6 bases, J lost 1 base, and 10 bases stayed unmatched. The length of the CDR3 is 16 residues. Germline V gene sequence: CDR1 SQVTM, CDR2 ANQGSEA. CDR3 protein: CSVGDERGEAKNIQYF. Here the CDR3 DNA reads TGCAGCGTGGGCGATGAGCGGGGGGAGGCCAAAAACATTCAGTACTTC.

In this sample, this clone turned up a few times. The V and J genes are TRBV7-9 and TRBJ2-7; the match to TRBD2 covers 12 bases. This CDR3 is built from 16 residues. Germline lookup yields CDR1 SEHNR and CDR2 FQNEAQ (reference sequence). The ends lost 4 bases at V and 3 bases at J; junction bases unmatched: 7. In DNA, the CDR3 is TGTGCCAGCAGCTGGTTGACTAGCGGGGGTTTCTACGAGCAGTACTTC. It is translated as CASSWLTSGGFYEQYF.

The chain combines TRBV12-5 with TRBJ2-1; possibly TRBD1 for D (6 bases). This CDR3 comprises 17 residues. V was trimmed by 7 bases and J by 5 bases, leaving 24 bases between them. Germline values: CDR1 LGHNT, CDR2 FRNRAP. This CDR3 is CASALVLTGQRNNEQFF. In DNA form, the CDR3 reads TGTGCTAGTGCCTTGGTATTGACGGGACAAAGAAACAATGAGCAGTTCTTC.

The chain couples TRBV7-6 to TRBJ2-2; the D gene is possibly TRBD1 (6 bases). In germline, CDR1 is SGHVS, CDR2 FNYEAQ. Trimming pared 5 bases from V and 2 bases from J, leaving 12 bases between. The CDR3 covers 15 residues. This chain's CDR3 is CASSGYRENTGELFF. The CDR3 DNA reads TGTGCCAGCAGCGGTTACAGGGAAAACACCGGGGAGCTGTTTTTT.

In nucleotides, the CDR3 is TGTGCCAGCAGCCCAAGGAGGGGGCACAGCACAGATACGCAGTATTTT. Translating it yields CASSPRRGHSTDTQYF. The rearrangement uses TRBV7-9 and TRBJ2-3; D possibly corresponds to TRBD1 (7 bases). Trimming took 5 bases from V and 0 from J, leaving 15 bases between them. CDR1 SEHNR and CDR2 FQNEAQ come from the germline V gene (reference sequence). This CDR3 contains 16 residues. The whole variable domain, filled in from reference TRBV7-9 and TRBJ2-3, reads DTGVSQNPRHKITKRGQNVTFRCDPISEHNRLYWYRQTLGQGPEFLTYFQNEAQLEKSRLLSDRFSAERPKGSFSTLEIQRTEQGDSAMYLCASSPRRGHSTDTQYFGPGTRLTVL.

The CDR3: CASSFQGEVGYTF. Written as DNA, the CDR3 is TGTGCCAGCAGCTTTCAGGGGGAAGTTGGCTACACCTTC. The chain uses TRBV5-6 and TRBJ1-2; 7 positions agree with TRBD1. The length of the CDR3 is 13 residues. V lost 2 bases to trimming and J lost 7 bases; unmatched junction nucleotides: 5. Germline V CDR1 and CDR2: SGHDT, YYEEEE.

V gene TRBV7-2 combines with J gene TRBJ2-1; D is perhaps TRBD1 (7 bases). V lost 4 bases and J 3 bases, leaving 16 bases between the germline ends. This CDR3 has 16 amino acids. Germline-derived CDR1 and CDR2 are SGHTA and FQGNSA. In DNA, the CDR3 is TGTGCCAGCAGCTCGGAGGGGGCCCAAGTCTACAATGAGCAGTTCTTC. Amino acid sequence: CASSSEGAQVYNEQFF.

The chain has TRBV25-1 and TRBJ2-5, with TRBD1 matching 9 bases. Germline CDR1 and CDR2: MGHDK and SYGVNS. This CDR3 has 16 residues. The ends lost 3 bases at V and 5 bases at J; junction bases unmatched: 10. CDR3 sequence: CASSDHRTGVVETQYF. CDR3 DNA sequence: TGTGCCAGCAGTGATCACCGGACAGGGGTGGTTGAGACCCAGTACTTC. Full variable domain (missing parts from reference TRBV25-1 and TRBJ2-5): EADIYQTPRYLVIGTGKKITLECSQTMGHDKMYWYQQDPGMELHLIHYSYGVNSTEKGDLSSESTVSRIRTEHFPLTLESARPSHTSQYLCASSDHRTGVVETQYFGPGTRLLVL.

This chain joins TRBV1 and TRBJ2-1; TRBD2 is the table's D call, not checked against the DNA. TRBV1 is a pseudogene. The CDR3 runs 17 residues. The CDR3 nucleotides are TGCACCAGCAGCGTGCCGTCTGCGCGGGGCGTCTACAATGAGCAGTTCTTC. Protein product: CTSSVPSARGVYNEQFF.

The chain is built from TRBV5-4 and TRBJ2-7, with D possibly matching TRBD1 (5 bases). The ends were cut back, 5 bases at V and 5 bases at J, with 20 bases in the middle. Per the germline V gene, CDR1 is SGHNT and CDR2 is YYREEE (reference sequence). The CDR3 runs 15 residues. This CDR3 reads CASRSRGQKLNEQYF. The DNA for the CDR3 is TGTGCCAGCAGGTCAAGGGGCCAGAAGCTAAACGAGCAGTACTTC.

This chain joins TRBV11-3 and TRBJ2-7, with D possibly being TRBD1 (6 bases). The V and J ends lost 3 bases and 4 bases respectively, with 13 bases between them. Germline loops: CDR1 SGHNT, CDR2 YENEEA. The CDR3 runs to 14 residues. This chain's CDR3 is CASSFRDIEYEQYF. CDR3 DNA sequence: TGTGCCAGCAGCTTCCGGGACATCGAGTACGAGCAGTACTTC.

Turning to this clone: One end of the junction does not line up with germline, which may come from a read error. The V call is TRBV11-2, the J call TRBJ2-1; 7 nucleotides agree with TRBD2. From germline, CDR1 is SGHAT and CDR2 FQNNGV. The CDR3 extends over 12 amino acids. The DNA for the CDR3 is TGTGCCAGCAGACCATTGCGGGGAGGGTTGATCTTC. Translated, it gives CASRPLRGGLIF.

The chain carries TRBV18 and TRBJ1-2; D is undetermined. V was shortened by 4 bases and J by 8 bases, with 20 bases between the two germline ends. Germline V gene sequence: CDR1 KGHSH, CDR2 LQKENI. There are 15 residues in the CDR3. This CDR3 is CASSLSGEDQRGYTF. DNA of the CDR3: TGTGCCAGCTCACTGTCCGGGGAGGATCAACGAGGCTACACCTTC.

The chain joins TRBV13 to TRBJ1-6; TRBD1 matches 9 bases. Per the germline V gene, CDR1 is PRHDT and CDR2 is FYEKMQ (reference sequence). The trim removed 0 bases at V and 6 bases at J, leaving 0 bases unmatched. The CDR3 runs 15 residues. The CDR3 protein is CASSLGDRGNSPLHF. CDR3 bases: TGTGCCAGCAGCTTAGGGGACAGGGGTAATTCACCCCTCCACTTT.

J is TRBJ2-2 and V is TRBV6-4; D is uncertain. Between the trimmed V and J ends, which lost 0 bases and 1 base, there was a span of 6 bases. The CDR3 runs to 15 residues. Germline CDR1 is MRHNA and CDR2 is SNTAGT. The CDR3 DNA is TGTGCCAGCAGTGACTCTTCCTGGAACACCGGGGAGCTGTTTTTT. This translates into CASSDSSWNTGELFF.

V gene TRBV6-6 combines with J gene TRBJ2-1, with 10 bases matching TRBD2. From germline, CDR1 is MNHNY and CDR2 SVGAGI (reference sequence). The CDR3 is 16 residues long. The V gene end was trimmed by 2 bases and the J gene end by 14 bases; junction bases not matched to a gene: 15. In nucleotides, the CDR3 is TGTGCCAGCAGTTACGAAGCCGGACTAGCGGAGCCGGGCGAGTTCTTC. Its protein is CASSYEAGLAEPGEFF.

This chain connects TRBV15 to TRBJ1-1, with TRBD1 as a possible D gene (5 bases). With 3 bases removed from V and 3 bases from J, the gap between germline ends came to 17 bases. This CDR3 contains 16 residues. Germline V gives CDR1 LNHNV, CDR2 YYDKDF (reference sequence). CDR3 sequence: CATSRMDNGVDTEAFF. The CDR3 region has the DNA TGTGCCACCAGCAGGATGGACAATGGGGTTGACACTGAAGCTTTCTTT.